This T cell receptor (beta chain) was sequenced during a study of Graves' ophthalmopathy and Graves' hyperthyroidism. In the study overall: Calling hyperthyroidism stable required that no ophthalmopathy show up within 18 months of follow-up. Points from the study as a whole: A model of 13 signatures distinguished ophthalmopathy from stable hyperthyroidism at approximately 90% sensitivity and nearly 83% specificity. Blood contained most expanded thyroid clonotypes exceeding 0.001 frequency. At 65% to 71% sensitivity and 72% to 75% specificity, the model predicted progression of the ophthalmopathy.

The CDR3 extends over 15 amino acids. V gave up 5 bases and J gave up 0 bases, with 13 bases separating them. Germline lookup yields CDR1 SEHNR and CDR2 FQNEAQ (reference sequence). For repertoire sequencing, the TCR beta CDR3 regions were amplified from RNA transcripts. First-round RT-PCR relied on HTBI primers, and a second-round multiplex PCR came next. TCRdb re-called the multiplex PCR reads through MiXCR, storing one row per CDR3 protein. The sample includes about 1.1 million distinct CDR3 sequences, roughly 35% seen only once; the top ten take more than 9.5%. This clonotype has at least ten counts. Its antigen is unidentified.

The chain combines TRBV7-9 with TRBJ2-5, with D maybe TRBD1 (6 bases). The clonotype was recovered from an adult man with Graves' hyperthyroidism. Sample: peripheral blood or thyroid tissue (not recorded which). The CDR3: CASSTGTPYQETQYF. CDR3 bases: TGTGCCAGCAGCACCGGGACACCTTACCAAGAGACCCAGTACTTC. Supplemented by reference TRBV7-9 and TRBJ2-5, the full variable domain reads DTGVSQNPRHKITKRGQNVTFRCDPISEHNRLYWYRQTLGQGPEFLTYFQNEAQLEKSRLLSDRFSAERPKGSFSTLEIQRTEQGDSAMYLCASSTGTPYQETQYFGPGTRLLVL.